Reported below is one T cell receptor beta chain. This may arise from a read error, as a much more abundant clone is one base away. The record originates from a study of molecular identifiers for immune sequencing clone quantification. Germline-derived CDR1 and CDR2 are SGHNT and YYREEE (reference sequence). The CDR3 totals 13 residues. Previously reported methods and listed TCR primers produced the bulk TCR libraries. TCRdb redid the calling of the PCR reads with MiXCR, one entry per CDR3 protein. The sample records about half a million distinct CDR3 sequences, about 25% being singletons. The sequenced material came from naive CD8+ T cells from blood, with Jurkat cell RNA spiked in. Subset: FACS-sorted CD8+CD4-CCR7+CD45RA+ naive T cells. This chain uses TRBV5-4 with TRBJ1-2; no definite D call. The receptor was isolated from a human donor in good health. Some libraries in this study had Jurkat cell RNA spiked in. The CDR3 DNA reads TGTGCCAGCAGCTTGTCCGAGATCTATGGCTGCACCTTC. Translating it yields CASSLSEIYGCTF.